Shown below are 28 T cell receptor beta chains from a single sample sequenced in a study of T cells after yellow fever vaccination. Each CDR3 protein is one row after TCRdb ran MiXCR on the 5' RACE reads. The sample holds roughly 310,000 distinct CDR3 sequences, 3.6% seen once. The sample in question was PBMCs, obtained on the day of the yellow fever booster vaccination. Receptors originate from a man aged 18 to 29 who received the YFV17D yellow fever vaccine.

In this sample, this clonotype turned up a few times. The V call is TRBV4-2, the J call TRBJ1-6; D uncertain. The CDR3 loop spans 14 amino acids. Germline V gives CDR1 LGHNA, CDR2 YNFKEQ. Trimming left V 7 bases short and J 6 bases short, with 13 bases between. DNA for the CDR3: TGTGCCAGCACCTCCCGGGTTCTTAATTCACCCCTCCACTTT. This gives the protein CASTSRVLNSPLHF.

This clonotype was detected ten times or more. The rearrangement links TRBV5-1 to TRBJ1-2, with D unresolved. Trimming took off 0 bases at V and 3 bases at J, with 9 bases between the two ends. In germline, CDR1 is SGHRS, CDR2 YFSETQ. The CDR3 totals 14 residues. The CDR3 region has the DNA TGCGCCAGCAGCTTGGTCGGGAGCCACTATGGCTACACCTTC. Translating gives CASSLVGSHYGYTF.

This clonotype was observed a few times. The J gene is TRBJ2-1, the V gene TRBV11-2, with 14 nucleotides matching TRBD2. This CDR3 has 16 residues. The germline V gene encodes CDR1 SGHAT and CDR2 FQNNGV. Trimming at V came to 5 bases and at J to 9 bases, leaving 9 bases not matched to a gene. CDR3 region: CASSPRLAGGPGEQFF. For the CDR3, the DNA is TGTGCCAGCAGCCCCCGACTAGCGGGGGGGCCGGGTGAGCAGTTCTTC.

This clonotype was seen ten or more times. The J gene is TRBJ2-3, the V gene TRBV4-3; D is possibly TRBD2 (5 bases). Germline CDR1 LGHNA, CDR2 YSLEER. V gave up 0 bases and J gave up 7 bases, with 8 bases separating them. This CDR3 has 13 amino acids. The CDR3, as DNA: TGCGCCAGCAGCCAAGATCACGGGAATACGCAGTATTTT. Encoded protein: CASSQDHGNTQYF.

This clonotype has more than one count but fewer than ten. Here the CDR3 reads CASSQGPGSGANVLTF. The CDR3, as DNA: TGTGCCAGCAGCCAAGGGCCAGGATCTGGGGCCAACGTCCTGACTTTC. This chain uses TRBV5-5 with TRBJ2-6; no reliable D call. Per the germline V gene, CDR1 is SGHKS and CDR2 is YYEKEE (reference sequence). V shed 4 bases and J shed 1 base, with 12 bases lying between them. This CDR3 is built from 16 residues.

This CDR3 reads CASTQDRYNSPLHF. The CDR3 DNA sequence: TGTGCCAGCACCCAGGATCGATATAATTCACCCCTCCACTTT. The chain uses TRBV7-2 and TRBJ1-6; no clear D. Germline lookup yields CDR1 SGHTA and CDR2 FQGNSA. Deletions cut 7 bases from V and 4 bases from J, with 11 bases between. CDR3 length: 14 residues.

This clonotype was detected ten times or more. V usage is TRBV20-1 and J usage is TRBJ2-5, with 7 bases that match TRBD2. V shed 0 bases, J shed 1 base, and the junction held 5 bases outside the gene matches. The CDR3 runs to 15 residues. Germline CDR1 DFQATT, CDR2 SNEGSKA (reference sequence). The CDR3 sequence: CSARDNLAVQETQYF. DNA for the CDR3: TGCAGTGCTAGAGATAACCTAGCGGTCCAAGAGACCCAGTACTTC.

This clonotype was observed many times. V is TRBV7-9 and J is TRBJ2-1; D ambiguous. The germline gives CDR1 SEHNR, CDR2 FQNEAQ (reference sequence). V was trimmed by 2 bases and J by 5 bases, leaving 13 bases between them. The CDR3 totals 15 residues. The CDR3 DNA is TGTGCCAGCAGCTTACTAGAAATGGGTCACAATGAGCAGTTCTTC. It is translated as CASSLLEMGHNEQFF.

This clonotype was counted a few times. This chain connects TRBV7-9 to TRBJ2-1, with 9 bases matching TRBD2. Unmatched junction bases numbered 8, after V lost 7 bases and J lost 4 bases. Germline V gives CDR1 SEHNR, CDR2 FQNEAQ (reference sequence). CDR3 length equals 15 residues. In DNA form, the CDR3 reads TGTGCCAGCATCTCCTTAGCGGGGGATTACAATGAGCAGTTCTTC. It yields the protein CASISLAGDYNEQFF. Complete variable domain (other parts from reference TRBV7-9 and TRBJ2-1): DTGVSQNPRHKITKRGQNVTFRCDPISEHNRLYWYRQTLGQGPEFLTYFQNEAQLEKSRLLSDRFSAERPKGSFSTLEIQRTEQGDSAMYLCASISLAGDYNEQFFGPGTRLTVL.

This clonotype was recorded many times. The rearrangement uses TRBV12-5 and TRBJ2-3; maybe TRBD2 (6 bases). Germline V gene sequence: CDR1 LGHNT, CDR2 FRNRAP. The CDR3 is 16 residues long. The V and J ends lost 4 bases and 0 bases respectively, with 14 bases between them. CDR3 sequence (DNA): TGTGCTAGTGGTTGGGGCGTCGGGACTAGCACAGATACGCAGTATTTT. The encoded protein is CASGWGVGTSTDTQYF.

Many counts were recorded for this clonotype. The chain combines TRBV11-2 with TRBJ2-1; 8 nucleotides agree with TRBD2. The trim removed 7 bases at V and 13 bases at J, leaving 6 bases unmatched. CDR1 is SGHAT, CDR2 FQNNGV, per germline. CDR3 size: 11 residues. CDR3 in DNA: TGTGCCAGCACCACCGGGGGGGTCCAGTTCTTC. Translated, it gives CASTTGGVQFF. Complete variable domain (other parts from reference TRBV11-2 and TRBJ2-1): EAGVAQSPRYKIIEKRQSVAFWCNPISGHATLYWYQQILGQGPKLLIQFQNNGVVDDSQLPKDRFSAERLKGVDSTLKIQPAKLEDSAVYLCASTTGGVQFFGPGTRLTVL.

This clonotype was seen a few times. The V call is TRBV6-2 or TRBV6-3, the J call TRBJ2-7; D not certain. V gave up 2 bases and J gave up 4 bases, with 15 bases separating them. The CDR3 has 15 residues. Germline V lookup: CDR1 MNHEY, CDR2 SVGEGT. The CDR3 reads CASSYGLEASYEQYV. CDR3 bases: TGTGCCAGCAGTTACGGCCTAGAGGCTTCTTACGAGCAGTACGTC.

This clonotype was seen only a few times. V gene TRBV28 combines with J gene TRBJ2-3; TRBD2 might be the D (6 bases). From germline, CDR1 is MDHEN and CDR2 SYDVKM. This CDR3 contains 15 residues. Between the trimmed V and J ends, which lost 5 bases and 6 bases, there was a span of 18 bases. The CDR3 DNA reads TGTGCCAGCAGTCAAGCCCGCCCTAGCGCCGATACGCAGTATTTT. This sequence encodes CASSQARPSADTQYF.

This clonotype has just a few counts. The chain couples TRBV12-3 or TRBV12-4 to TRBJ1-1; D remains ambiguous. V was trimmed by 3 bases and J by 2 bases, leaving 10 bases between them. This CDR3 is built from 14 residues. CDR3 sequence reads: CASSLRRTNTEAFF. The CDR3 region has the DNA TGTGCCAGCAGTTTGAGGCGGACTAACACTGAAGCTTTCTTT.

This clonotype was counted many times. V usage is TRBV12-3 or TRBV12-4 and J usage is TRBJ2-1, with a weak D call TRBD1 (6 bases). V shed 5 bases and J shed 2 bases, with 10 bases lying between them. This CDR3 is 14 amino acids long. CDR3 protein: CASSLDRTYNEQFF. CDR3 bases: TGTGCCAGCAGTCTGGACAGAACCTACAATGAGCAGTTCTTC.

This clonotype was counted at least ten times. This sequence joins TRBV20-1 and TRBJ2-1, with TRBD2 matching 8 bases. Germline trimming cut 2 bases from V and 4 bases from J; bases unmatched to any gene: 4. CDR1 and CDR2 (germline): DFQATT, SNEGSKA (reference sequence). The CDR3 has 14 amino acids. The CDR3 DNA reads as TGCAGTGCTAGACCGCGGGGGGAGTACAATGAGCAGTTCTTC. It is translated as CSARPRGEYNEQFF.

This clonotype was seen repeatedly, ten times or more. The rearrangement links TRBV3-1 to TRBJ2-1; 12 bases match TRBD2. The junction had 3 bases not matched to a gene; V was cut back by 0 bases and J by 3 bases. The CDR3 covers 17 residues. Germline V gene lookup returns CDR1 LGHDT and CDR2 YNNKEL (reference sequence). The CDR3 nucleotides read TGTGCCAGCAGCCAAGAGACTAGCGGGGGTGACTACAATGAGCAGTTCTTC. This encodes CASSQETSGGDYNEQFF.

The sample holds many counts of this clonotype. The chain combines TRBV28 with TRBJ2-5, with a possible D match to TRBD2 (5 bases). V was cut by 4 bases and J by 1 base, with 10 bases left in between. The germline V gene encodes CDR1 MDHEN and CDR2 SYDVKM. CDR3 size: 14 residues. The CDR3 is CASSSPTSQETQYF. In nucleotides, the CDR3 is TGTGCCAGCAGTTCCCCTACTAGCCAAGAGACCCAGTACTTC.

This clonotype has just a few counts. The chain has TRBV9 and TRBJ1-1; D is unresolved. CDR3 length: 16 amino acids. With 0 bases removed from V and 4 bases from J, the gap between germline ends came to 16 bases. The germline gives CDR1 SGDLS, CDR2 YYNGEE. This CDR3 is CASSVVEGNSITEAFF. Here the CDR3 DNA reads TGTGCCAGCAGCGTAGTAGAAGGGAATTCTATCACTGAAGCTTTCTTT.

The rearrangement links TRBV7-7 to TRBJ2-7; D unresolved. The germline gives CDR1 SSHAT, CDR2 FNYEAQ (reference sequence). The ends were cut back, 5 bases at V and 1 base at J, with 18 bases in the middle. The CDR3 totals 16 residues. CDR3 residues: CASSPSRMTNSYEQYF. In DNA form, the CDR3 reads TGTGCCAGCAGCCCGAGCCGGATGACGAATTCCTACGAGCAGTACTTC.

The V and J genes are TRBV15 and TRBJ1-3; D is unresolved. The ends were cut back, 1 base at V and 0 bases at J, with 13 bases in the middle. Germline V CDR1 and CDR2: LNHNV, YYDKDF (reference sequence). CDR3 length: 17 amino acids. The CDR3 DNA reads as TGTGCCACCAGCAGAGGCCCCTTGGGAGGCTCTGGAAACACCATATATTTT. Encoded protein: CATSRGPLGGSGNTIYF. Full variable domain (missing parts from reference TRBV15 and TRBJ1-3): DAMVIQNPRYQVTQFGKPVTLSCSQTLNHNVMYWYQQKSSQAPKLLFHYYDKDFNNEADTPDNFQSRRPNTSFCFLDIRSPGLGDTAMYLCATSRGPLGGSGNTIYFGEGSWLTVV.

This clonotype was seen repeatedly, ten times or more. The chain combines TRBV29-1 with TRBJ1-1, with D possibly TRBD1 on 6 matching bases. This CDR3 region has 13 residues. V was clipped by 3 bases and J by 4 bases, with 12 bases between them. The germline V gene has CDR1 SQVTM and CDR2 ANQGSEA. The CDR3 here is CSVEGGALTEAFF. The CDR3 DNA reads TGCAGCGTTGAGGGGGGGGCTCTCACTGAAGCTTTCTTT.

This clonotype was counted once. The chain combines TRBV6-2 or TRBV6-3 with TRBJ2-3, with D possibly matching TRBD1 (6 bases). Germline assignment: CDR1 MNHEY and CDR2 SVGEGT. Between the trimmed V and J ends, which lost 8 bases and 5 bases, there was a span of 11 bases. The CDR3 is 12 residues long. The CDR3 nucleotides are TGTGCCAGCGGAAGGGGGAGAGATACGCAGTATTTT. Protein sequence: CASGRGRDTQYF.

This clonotype was detected a few times. The chain recombines TRBV20-1 with TRBJ1-2; D gene unclear. The CDR3 loop spans 14 amino acids. CDR1 and CDR2 from the germline V gene are DFQATT and SNEGSKA (reference sequence). V dropped 3 bases and J dropped 0 bases, with 11 bases sitting between them. CDR3 in amino acids: CSASSGSSNYGYTF. For the CDR3, the DNA is TGCAGTGCTAGTTCGGGGAGCTCTAACTATGGCTACACCTTC.

A few counts support this clonotype. The chain employs TRBV12-3 or TRBV12-4 and TRBJ2-7; D could derive from TRBD1 or TRBD2 (6 bases each). CDR3 length: 14 amino acids. Trimming removed 6 bases at V and 8 bases at J, with 20 bases between. In nucleotides, the CDR3 is TGTGCCAGCAGGGGAGGACAGTCTCCTTTAAAGCAGTACTTC. Its protein is CASRGGQSPLKQYF.

This clonotype came up many times. One end of the junction is discordant with germline, which a read error may explain. This chain joins TRBV10-3 and TRBJ2-3, with D possibly being TRBD1 (7 bases). This CDR3 contains 12 residues. The germline gives CDR1 ENHRY, CDR2 SYGVKD. The CDR3, as DNA: TGCGCATCAGGGGGGTACGGAGATACGCAGTATTTT. It codes for CASGGYGDTQYF.

This clonotype was found many times. The chain employs TRBV7-8 and TRBJ2-1; maybe TRBD1 (5 bases). The CDR3 covers 16 residues. V was clipped by 0 bases and J by 2 bases, with 11 bases between them. Germline V CDR1 and CDR2: SGHVS, FQNEAQ. CDR3 nucleotides: TGTGCCAGCAGCTTAGCGGGTCGACAGACCTACAATGAGCAGTTCTTC. Translating gives CASSLAGRQTYNEQFF.

This clonotype has ten or more counts. The chain carries TRBV12-3 or TRBV12-4 and TRBJ2-1, with 13 bases fitting TRBD2. Trimming took 8 bases from V and 6 from J; bases not matched to a gene: 7. The CDR3 is 15 residues long. The CDR3 DNA is TGTGCCAGCGGAGAGACTAGCGGGGGGCCCAATGAGCAGTTCTTC. Translating gives CASGETSGGPNEQFF.